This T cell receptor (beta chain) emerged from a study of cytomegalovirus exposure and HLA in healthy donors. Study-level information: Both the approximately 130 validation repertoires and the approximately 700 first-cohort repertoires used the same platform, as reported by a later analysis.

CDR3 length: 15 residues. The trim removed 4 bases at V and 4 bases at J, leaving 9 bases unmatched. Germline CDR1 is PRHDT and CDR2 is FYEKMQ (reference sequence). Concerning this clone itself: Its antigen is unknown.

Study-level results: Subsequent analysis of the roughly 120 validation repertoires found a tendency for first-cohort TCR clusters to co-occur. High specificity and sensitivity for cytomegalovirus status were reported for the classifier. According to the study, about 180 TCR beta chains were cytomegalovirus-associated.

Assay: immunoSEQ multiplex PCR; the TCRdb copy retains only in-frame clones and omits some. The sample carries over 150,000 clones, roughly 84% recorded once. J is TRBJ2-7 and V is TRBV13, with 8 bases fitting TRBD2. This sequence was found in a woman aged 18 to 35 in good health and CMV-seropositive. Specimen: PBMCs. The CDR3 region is CASSSTPGGRYEQYF. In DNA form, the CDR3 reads TGTGCCAGCAGCTCGACTCCGGGGGGGCGTTACGAGCAGTACTTC.